Only a few counts were recorded for the clone carrying this T cell receptor beta chain. Its antigen is undetermined. The PCR used 60 V beta and 13 J beta primers. TCRdb keeps only in-frame clones here, not all; method: immunoSEQ multiplex PCR. In the table there are about 38,000 clones, almost 85% of which are singletons. The entry originates in a study of glioma-infiltrating T cells after dendritic cell vaccination. Study background: Treatment, given 2003 to 2012, was autologous tumor lysate-pulsed dendritic cell vaccination. Patients received three intradermal dendritic cell vaccine injections at biweekly intervals.

The V end was cut by 3 bases, the J end by 4 bases, with 14 bases between. Germline CDR1 and CDR2: SGHRS and YFSETQ. The CDR3 extends over 16 amino acids. Study conclusions and caveats: No direct clonality-survival link was found; a diverse polyclonal response may matter.

Sequenced material: blood, taken before dendritic cell vaccination. This TCR came from a human donor with glioblastoma. The V gene is TRBV5-1, the J gene TRBJ1-6, with D unresolved. In DNA, the CDR3 is TGCGCCAGCAGCTCGCGGACGGGGAGTTATAATTCACCCCTCCACTTT. The encoded protein is CASSSRTGSYNSPLHF.